This is a list of T cell receptor beta chains from one sample in a study of STAT5B mutations in CD4+ large granular lymphocyte leukemia. Some clones are missing from TCRdb's copy, which holds only in-frame ones; the method was immunoSEQ multiplex PCR. The repertoire includes 25,000 to 30,000 clones, about 69% of them detected once, and approximately 3.1% sits in the top ten. The sample comprised CD4+ T cells from blood buffy coats. The source of these receptors is a human donor in good health. Each CDR3 is given with its conserved first and last residue. D genes are given only for firm matches. The size of a clone is reported for some rows only, either as once, few or many, or as a class for expanded clones.

cdr3_nt cdr3_aa d_call clone_size j_call v_call
TGTGCTAGCAGCTTAGCGGGGAACACCGGGGAGCTGTTTTTT CASSLAGNTGELFF TRBD2 . TRBJ2-2 TRBV7-7
TGTGCCAGCAGTTACGGGGGGGCCCTCTCTAACTATGGCTACACCTTC CASSYGGALSNYGYTF . . TRBJ1-2 TRBV6-5
TGTGCCAGCAGTTACTGGATTTATAATTCACCCCTCCACTTT CASSYWIYNSPLHF . . TRBJ1-6 TRBV6-5
TGCGCCAGCAGCGTCTCTGAAAACTATGGCTACACCTTC CASSVSENYGYTF . . TRBJ1-2 TRBV5-1
TGTGCCAGCAGCCCAGGGGGCGTCCTCTCCTACGAGCAGTACTTC CASSPGGVLSYEQYF TRBD1 . TRBJ2-7 TRBV5-6
TGTGCCTGGAGCCGGGGGGGGAGCACAGATACGCAGTATTTT CAWSRGGSTDTQYF TRBD2 . TRBJ2-3 TRBV30
TGTGCCAGCTTCCCTTTAGCGAGAGACTACGAGCAGTACTTC CASFPLARDYEQYF . . TRBJ2-7 TRBV28
TGTGCCAGCAGCTTCGAGGACAATGAGCAGTTCTTC CASSFEDNEQFF . . TRBJ2-1 TRBV11-3
TGTGCCAGCAGCTCTGGACCAAAAGGCGAGCAGTACTTC CASSSGPKGEQYF . . TRBJ2-7 TRBV7-8
TGTGCCAGCAGCCAAAGGGATTGGAGGGATGAGCAGTTCTTC CASSQRDWRDEQFF . . TRBJ2-1 TRBV14
TGTGCCAGCAGTTTACAGGGCTCTGGAAACACCATATATTTT CASSLQGSGNTIYF . . TRBJ1-3 TRBV2
TGCGCCAGCAGACTCGACAGGAATTCTGGGGCCAACGTCCTGACTTTC CASRLDRNSGANVLTF . . TRBJ2-6 TRBV5-1
TGTGCCAGCTCACCTACCGGGACAGGGCACACTGAAGCTTTCTTT CASSPTGTGHTEAFF TRBD1 . TRBJ1-1 TRBV18
TGCGCCAGCAGTGACCCGAGCACAGATACGCAGTATTTT CASSDPSTDTQYF . . TRBJ2-3 TRBV10-1
TGTGCCAGCAGCTTGGCCGGGACAGGGATCAACTATGGCTACACCTTC CASSLAGTGINYGYTF TRBD1 . TRBJ1-2 TRBV5-6
TGTGCCACCACTAGTAGGCAGGGGGCGACCAAAAACATTCAGTACTTC CATTSRQGATKNIQYF TRBD1 . TRBJ2-4 TRBV19
TGTGCCAGCAGTTCGACCCAACCGTTGGTGCAGTACTTC CASSSTQPLVQYF . . TRBJ2-7 TRBV6-6
TGCGCCAGCAGCTTGGCCCCAGGCAATGAGCAGTTCTTC CASSLAPGNEQFF . once TRBJ2-1 TRBV5-1
TGTGCCAGCAGCGGAGGGCGGGAGTCCAATGAGCAGTTCTTC CASSGGRESNEQFF TRBD2 . TRBJ2-1 TRBV11-3
TGTGCCAGCAGCTGGTCACCTGAGCGGACAGGGCCGTCCTACGAGCAGTACTTC CASSWSPERTGPSYEQYF TRBD1 once TRBJ2-7 TRBV7-2
TGTGCCAGCAGCTTAGCGGAGACAGGGGGGCCGTACGAGCAGTACTTC CASSLAETGGPYEQYF TRBD1 few TRBJ2-7 TRBV7-9